What follows are 32 T cell receptor beta chains derived from one specimen sequenced in a study of regulatory T cells in long-lasting Graves disease. Building the TCR beta libraries relied on iRepertoire HTBI primers, and CDR3 regions underwent Arm-PCR. MiXCR was run by TCRdb on the multiplex PCR reads, yielding one entry per CDR3 protein. This table holds about 450,000 distinct CDR3 sequences, about a quarter found once. Time point indicated: persistent/refractory GD, antithyroid drugs over 5 years with positive TRAb. The authors made the TCR library using RNA they extracted from PBMCs. Sequencing was performed on peripheral blood mononuclear cells (PBMCs), taken when the disease was refractory, from a patient treated with antithyroid drugs. The receptors originated from a female donor with Graves disease.

On this clonotype: A much larger clone differs by one base, so this may be a read error. The rearrangement uses TRBV20-1 and TRBJ1-1; D is unresolved. Between the trimmed V and J ends, which lost 4 bases and 2 bases, there was a span of 5 bases. The germline CDR1 and CDR2 sequences are DFQATT and SNEGSKA (reference sequence). There are 11 residues in the CDR3. CDR3 residues: CSAKVNTEAFF. The DNA for the CDR3 is TGCAGTGCTAAGGTCAACACTGAAGCTTTCTTT.

This clonotype was observed a handful of times. The rearrangement joins TRBV28 to TRBJ2-7; D is unresolved. Trimming pared 6 bases from V and 1 base from J, leaving 16 bases between. Germline lookup yields CDR1 MDHEN and CDR2 SYDVKM. The CDR3 covers 15 residues. The chain's CDR3 is CASRNSGTWSYEQYF. Written as DNA, the CDR3 is TGTGCCAGCAGGAATTCGGGTACCTGGTCCTACGAGCAGTACTTC.

This clonotype was seen at least ten times. The V call is TRBV6-1, the J call TRBJ2-6; D perhaps matches TRBD1 (5 bases). V lost 7 bases, J lost 4 bases, and 17 bases lay in between. Germline CDR1 MNHNS, CDR2 SASEGT. The CDR3 length is 16 residues. This CDR3 is CASTEQGYSGANVLTF. Here the CDR3 DNA reads TGTGCCAGCACCGAGCAGGGATACTCCGGGGCCAACGTCCTGACTTTC.

The rearrangement uses TRBV10-3 and TRBJ2-7, with 10 bases identical to TRBD1. The CDR3 has 14 residues. Unmatched junction bases numbered 14, after V lost 11 bases and J lost 7 bases. Germline V CDR1 and CDR2: ENHRY, SYGVKD. CDR3 sequence: CAVYVGTGVREQYF. The CDR3 DNA reads as TGTGCCGTATATGTCGGGACAGGGGTTCGAGAGCAGTACTTC.

This clonotype was recorded at least ten times. This sequence joins TRBV28 and TRBJ2-7, with TRBD1 as a possible D gene (5 bases). Germline V gene lookup returns CDR1 MDHEN and CDR2 SYDVKM. The germline V and J ends were trimmed by 2 bases and 1 base, with 12 bases remaining between them. The CDR3 loop spans 15 amino acids. The CDR3 is CASSLGAEPSYEQYF. CDR3 coding DNA: TGTGCCAGCAGTTTAGGGGCGGAGCCGTCCTACGAGCAGTACTTC.

This clonotype came up a few times. The chain's CDR3 is CASSLALVGDEQFF. Written as DNA, the CDR3 is TGCGCCAGCAGCTTGGCCTTGGTTGGAGATGAGCAGTTCTTC. The rearrangement joins TRBV5-1 to TRBJ2-1, with D hard to call. Germline V gene data show CDR1 as SGHRS and CDR2 as YFSETQ. The CDR3 loop spans 14 amino acids. V shed 0 bases and J shed 8 bases, with 12 bases lying between them.

In this sample, this clonotype turned up a few times. One junction end disagrees with the germline gene, perhaps due to a read error. The chain employs TRBV7-9 and TRBJ2-7, with 10 nucleotides matching TRBD2. This CDR3 comprises 14 residues. Germline V lookup: CDR1 SEHNR, CDR2 FQNEAQ (reference sequence). CDR3 amino acids: CASSLGLAGETDFF. DNA for the CDR3: TGTGCCAGCAGCTTGGGGCTAGCGGGAGAGACGGATTTCTTC.

This CDR3 is CSAPAAGTLSGANVLTF. The CDR3 DNA sequence: TGCAGTGCTCCGGCAGCGGGGACGCTCTCTGGGGCCAACGTCCTGACTTTC. The V call is TRBV20-1, the J call TRBJ2-6, with 7 bases matching TRBD2. V lost 5 bases, J lost 0 bases, and 10 bases stayed unmatched. This CDR3 region has 17 residues. Germline CDR1 and CDR2: DFQATT and SNEGSKA (reference sequence).

As for this clonotype: The junction departs from germline at one end; a sequencing error may be responsible. The genes are TRBV6-5 and TRBJ1-1; D is uncertain. Germline V lookup: CDR1 MNHEY, CDR2 SVGAGI. The CDR3 consists of 14 residues. CDR3 protein: CASTNSAKNSEAFF. The CDR3, as DNA: TGTGCCAGCACTAACTCGGCGAAGAACAGTGAAGCTTTCTTT.

This clonotype showed up just a few times. The chain combines TRBV3-1 with TRBJ1-1; tentative D call: TRBD1 (6 bases). Germline CDR1 LGHDT, CDR2 YNNKEL (reference sequence). CDR3 length: 15 residues. Trimming left V 0 bases short and J 0 bases short, with 8 bases between. CDR3 DNA sequence: TGTGCCAGCAGCCAAGAACCAGGGGTGAACACTGAAGCTTTCTTT. Its translation: CASSQEPGVNTEAFF.

This clonotype occurred a few times. The chain links TRBV18 to TRBJ2-5, with D uncertain. Germline CDR1 reads KGHSH; CDR2 reads LQKENI. This CDR3 has 13 amino acids. V lost 0 bases and J lost 5, with 7 bases in between. CDR3 protein: CASSPPLIETQYF. The CDR3 coding sequence is TGTGCCAGCTCACCACCGCTTATCGAGACCCAGTACTTC. Combining the CDR3 with reference TRBV18 and TRBJ2-5 gives the whole variable domain NAGVMQNPRHLVRRRGQEARLRCSPMKGHSHVYWYRQLPEEGLKFMVYLQKENIIDESGMPKERFSAEFPKEGPSILRIQQVVRGDSAAYFCASSPPLIETQYFGPGTRLLVL.

The chain links TRBV5-1 to TRBJ1-4; 9 bases agree with TRBD1. There are 15 residues in the CDR3. Germline values: CDR1 SGHRS, CDR2 YFSETQ. The V segment lost 4 bases and the J segment 7 bases; nucleotides outside the gene matches: 8. CDR3 amino acids: CASSVSGTGSEKLFF. DNA for the CDR3: TGCGCCAGCAGCGTATCCGGGACAGGGTCTGAAAAACTGTTTTTT. The whole variable domain, remainder taken from reference TRBV5-1 and TRBJ1-4, is KAGVTQTPRYLIKTRGQQVTLSCSPISGHRSVSWYQQTPGQGLQFLFEYFSETQRNKGNFPGRFSGRQFSNSRSEMNVSTLELGDSALYLCASSVSGTGSEKLFFGSGTQLSVL.

V gene TRBV29-1 combines with J gene TRBJ2-7, with D perhaps matching TRBD1 (5 bases). Germline CDR1 reads SQVTM; CDR2 reads ANQGSEA. The CDR3 extends over 13 amino acids. Deletions cut 5 bases from V and 1 base from J, with 12 bases between. The CDR3 DNA sequence: TGCAGCGTTTTAGGGGCTATTTCCTACGAGCAGTACTTC. Protein: CSVLGAISYEQYF.

This clonotype has a count of ten or more. The gene calls are TRBV2 and TRBJ2-7; no reliable D call. There are 12 residues in the CDR3. V was pared by 7 bases and J by 2 bases, with 9 bases between. The germline V gene has CDR1 SNHLY and CDR2 FYNNEI. CDR3 region: CASTFETYEQYF. The CDR3 region has the DNA TGTGCCAGCACTTTTGAGACCTACGAGCAGTACTTC.

V and J are TRBV7-9 and TRBJ2-7; 12 bases are a match to TRBD1. This CDR3 region has 19 residues. V was clipped by 5 bases and J by 2 bases; unmatched bases: 16. Germline assignment: CDR1 SEHNR and CDR2 FQNEAQ (reference sequence). CDR3 sequence reads: CASSHSLRDRGPQAYEQYF. DNA for the CDR3: TGTGCCAGCAGCCACTCATTACGGGACAGGGGGCCACAAGCCTACGAGCAGTACTTC.

This clonotype was counted only a few times. This chain links TRBV9 with TRBJ1-2; 10 nucleotides align to TRBD1. The CDR3 covers 16 residues. Germline loops: CDR1 SGDLS, CDR2 YYNGEE. Trimming took 3 bases from V and 8 from J; bases not matched to a gene: 13. CDR3 amino acids: CASSATGTGVYEGYTF. The CDR3 DNA follows: TGTGCCAGCAGCGCAACCGGGACAGGGGTTTATGAAGGCTACACCTTC.

This clonotype was seen many times. The V and J genes are TRBV7-2 and TRBJ2-6; no clear D gene. The ends were cut back, 5 bases at V and 2 bases at J, with 10 bases in the middle. CDR3 size: 15 residues. Germline loops: CDR1 SGHTA, CDR2 FQGNSA. In DNA, the CDR3 is TGTGCCAGCAGCCCGGCCAGTCCTGGGGCCAACGTCCTGACTTTC. Its translation is CASSPASPGANVLTF.

This clonotype was seen a few times. The chain combines TRBV9 with TRBJ2-5; 7 bases fit TRBD2. The ends lost 0 bases at V and 5 bases at J; junction bases unmatched: 7. The CDR3 covers 15 residues. Germline CDR1 is SGDLS and CDR2 is YYNGEE. CDR3 in amino acids: CASSVGDVGGETQYF. CDR3 nucleotide sequence: TGTGCCAGCAGCGTAGGAGACGTGGGGGGGGAGACCCAGTACTTC.

This clonotype was seen many times. The rearrangement links TRBV20-1 to TRBJ1-2, with TRBD1 matching over 9 bases. The trim removed 0 bases at V and 4 bases at J, leaving 12 bases unmatched. From germline, CDR1 is DFQATT and CDR2 SNEGSKA (reference sequence). The CDR3 runs to 17 residues. The CDR3 loop is CSARDTLGQGSFYGYTF. DNA of the CDR3: TGCAGTGCTAGAGACACCCTAGGACAGGGGTCATTCTATGGCTACACCTTC.

In this sample, this clonotype turned up many times. The chain uses TRBV7-2 and TRBJ2-7; 12 bases line up with TRBD2. The germline CDR1 and CDR2 sequences are SGHTA and FQGNSA. This CDR3 contains 15 residues. Trimming at V came to 4 bases and at J to 1 base, leaving 2 bases not matched to a gene. CDR3 nucleotides: TGTGCCAGCAGCTGGACTAGCGGGATATCCTACGAGCAGTACTTC. It yields the protein CASSWTSGISYEQYF.

V is TRBV7-8 and J is TRBJ2-5; TRBD2 is a possible D gene (6 bases). Germline values: CDR1 SGHVS, CDR2 FQNEAQ. V lost 5 bases and J lost 2, with 15 bases in between. This CDR3 is built from 15 residues. The CDR3 sequence is CASSLRLVPQETQYF. As DNA, the CDR3 is TGTGCCAGCAGCCTAAGACTAGTCCCACAAGAGACCCAGTACTTC.

This clonotype has at least ten counts. The chain joins TRBV12-3 or TRBV12-4 to TRBJ1-5; maybe TRBD1 (6 bases). The CDR3 extends over 17 amino acids. V was shortened by 4 bases and J by 5 bases, with 21 bases between the two germline ends. This chain's CDR3 is CASSYPPAGAGYQPQHF. Written as DNA, the CDR3 is TGTGCCAGCAGTTACCCCCCGGCAGGGGCAGGATATCAGCCCCAGCATTTT.

A few counts support this clonotype. V gene TRBV29-1 combines with J gene TRBJ1-2, with TRBD1 matching over 7 bases. Germline CDR1 reads SQVTM; CDR2 reads ANQGSEA. There are 13 residues in the CDR3. V shed 6 bases, J shed 8 bases, and the junction held 12 bases outside the gene matches. CDR3 in DNA: TGCAGCGTCGCTCAGGGGGACCTATTAGGCTACACCTTC. Translated: CSVAQGDLLGYTF.

With respect to this clonotype: A much larger clonotype is one base distant, so this may be a read error. Lacking the conserved final phenylalanine or tryptophan, this CDR3 likely reflects a read error. V gene TRBV20-1 combines with J gene TRBJ2-5; no clear D. This CDR3 is 12 amino acids long. The V end was cut by 5 bases, the J end by 2 bases, with 9 bases between. Germline V gene sequence: CDR1 DFQATT, CDR2 SNEGSKA (reference sequence). CDR3 amino acids: CSADKLQETQYL. DNA of the CDR3: TGCAGTGCTGACAAGCTGCAAGAGACCCAGTACCTC.

This clonotype was observed many times. This sequence joins TRBV2 and TRBJ1-5, with a weak D call TRBD1 (6 bases). The CDR3 spans 16 residues. V lost 3 bases, J lost 3 bases, and 15 bases lay in between. Germline assignment: CDR1 SNHLY and CDR2 FYNNEI. DNA of the CDR3: TGTGCCAGCAGTGACCCGAAGTGGGGGCTCAATCAGCCCCAGCATTTT. This encodes CASSDPKWGLNQPQHF.

The chain joins TRBV5-1 to TRBJ1-1; possibly TRBD1 for D (6 bases). The CDR3 runs to 14 residues. Trimming stripped 4 bases from V and 1 base from J, with 11 bases between. Germline V gives CDR1 SGHRS, CDR2 YFSETQ. The CDR3 nucleotides read TGCGCCAGCAGCATCGGGACATCGAACACTGAAGCTTTCTTT. Translation: CASSIGTSNTEAFF.

CDR3 DNA: TGCAGTGCCCCACGCGGACAGGGGGCCCAAGAGACCCAGTACTTC. This translates into CSAPRGQGAQETQYF. The chain couples TRBV20-1 to TRBJ2-5; 11 bases map to TRBD1. The CDR3 sequence is 15 residues long. With 6 bases clipped from V and 1 base from J, the junction kept 7 bases outside the gene matches. Per the germline V gene, CDR1 is DFQATT and CDR2 is SNEGSKA (reference sequence).

This clonotype was counted many times. The chain joins TRBV20-1 to TRBJ2-5; 8 bases align to TRBD1. CDR1 is DFQATT and CDR2 is SNEGSKA in the germline V gene (reference sequence). Trimming cost V 6 bases and J 5 bases; bases outside gene matches: 11. This CDR3 region has 14 residues. The CDR3 sequence is CSALTSGGGETQYF. In DNA form, the CDR3 reads TGCAGTGCACTAACATCAGGGGGCGGTGAGACCCAGTACTTC.

The genes are TRBV4-1 and TRBJ2-5, with unresolved D. Germline values: CDR1 MGHRA, CDR2 YSYEKL. V was clipped by 4 bases and J by 2 bases, with 11 bases between them. There are 14 residues in the CDR3. CDR3 sequence reads: CASSRTQSQETQYF. The CDR3 DNA follows: TGCGCCAGCAGCCGCACTCAGAGTCAAGAGACCCAGTACTTC.

This clonotype was found a few times. This chain links TRBV7-9 with TRBJ1-1; D gene unclear. This CDR3 region has 15 residues. Germline V CDR1 and CDR2: SEHNR, FQNEAQ (reference sequence). V lost 2 bases and J lost 4, with 14 bases in between. In DNA, the CDR3 is TGTGCCAGCAGCTTACTGTCCGCCGGTCCCACTGAAGCTTTCTTT. It codes for CASSLLSAGPTEAFF.

Many counts were recorded for this clonotype. This chain joins TRBV28 and TRBJ1-4, with a weak D call TRBD1 (6 bases). Germline V lookup: CDR1 MDHEN, CDR2 SYDVKM. The length of the CDR3 is 15 residues. V was trimmed by 8 bases and J by 1 base, leaving 14 bases between them. This chain's CDR3 is CASSGARGTNEKLFF. CDR3 nucleotides: TGTGCCAGCTCGGGGGCTCGGGGAACTAATGAAAAACTGTTTTTT.

This clonotype was seen more than once but under ten times. This chain uses TRBV2 with TRBJ2-1; TRBD2 agrees at 7 bases. The J segment lost 6 bases and the V segment lost 3 bases, leaving 11 bases of the junction unmatched. The CDR3 sequence is 16 residues long. Germline CDR1 is SNHLY and CDR2 is FYNNEI. The DNA for the CDR3 is TGTGCCAGCAGTGAGATTTGGGCGGGACTATTCAATGAGCAGTTCTTC. Protein: CASSEIWAGLFNEQFF.